This paragraph reports one TCR beta chain. The V gene's germline CDR1 is MDHEN and CDR2 SYDVKM. J gave up 10 bases and V 3 bases, and 17 bases lay outside the gene matches. The CDR3 contains 18 residues. Each of the donors was a healthy bone marrow donor. This sample is drawn from a study of cytomegalovirus exposure and HLA in healthy donors. The study ran its PCR with 60 Vbeta and 13 Jbeta primers. The repertoire was sequenced with immunoSEQ multiplex PCR; TCRdb's copy has only in-frame clones and lacks some. The sample includes some 120,000 clones, 82% of them seen just once. The rearrangement links TRBV28 to TRBJ1-6; 8 bases agree with TRBD1. Sequencing was done on a sample of PBMCs. The receptor was isolated from a young man in good health and CMV-seropositive. CDR3 bases: TGTGCCAGCAGTTTCACCGATCCCCGGACAGGGTTTGACTCACCCCTCCACTTT. As protein: CASSFTDPRTGFDSPLHF.